This TCR beta chain comes out of a study of blood T cell repertoires in COVID-19. For the study at large: The origin of the acute and convalescent COVID-19 samples was the United States, Italy and Spain.

The method was immunoSEQ multiplex PCR; TCRdb's version includes in-frame clones alone and lacks a portion of them. The sample has roughly 260,000 clones; less than 90% are singletons. The source material was peripheral blood. The origin of this receptor is a man in his sixties who had recovered from COVID-19.

The CDR3 protein is CASSSGTVKNTEAFF. The CDR3 nucleotides are TGTGCCAGCAGCTCCGGGACAGTTAAAAACACTGAAGCTTTCTTT. The chain carries TRBV9 and TRBJ1-1; 7 positions match TRBD1. The germline V gene has CDR1 SGDLS and CDR2 YYNGEE. Trimming removed 4 bases from V and 2 bases from J; junction bases left unmatched: 8. The CDR3 spans 15 residues.